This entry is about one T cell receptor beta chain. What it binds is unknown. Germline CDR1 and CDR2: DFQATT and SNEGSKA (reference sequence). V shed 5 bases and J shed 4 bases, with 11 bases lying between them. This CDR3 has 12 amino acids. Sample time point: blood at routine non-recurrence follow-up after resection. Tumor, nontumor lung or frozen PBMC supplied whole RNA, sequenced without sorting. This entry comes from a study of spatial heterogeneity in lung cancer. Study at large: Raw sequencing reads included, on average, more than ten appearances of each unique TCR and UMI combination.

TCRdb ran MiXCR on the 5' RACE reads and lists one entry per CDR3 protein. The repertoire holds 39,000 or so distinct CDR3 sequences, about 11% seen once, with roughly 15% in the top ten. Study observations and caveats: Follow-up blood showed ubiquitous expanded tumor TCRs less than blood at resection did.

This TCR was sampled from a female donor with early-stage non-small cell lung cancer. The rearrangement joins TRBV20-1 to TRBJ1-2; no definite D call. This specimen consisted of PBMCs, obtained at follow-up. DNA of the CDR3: TGCAGTGCTGTACCGACCCCCTATGGCTACACCTTC. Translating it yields CSAVPTPYGYTF.